This T cell receptor beta chain emerged from a study of spatial heterogeneity in lung cancer. Findings of the study overall: How many expanded intratumoral alpha and beta TCRs were present tracked the tumor mutation count, which was a count of nonsynonymous mutations.

This clonotype was detected a few times. Its antigen remains unknown. This beta chain represents an off-target read in a library built for alpha chains; its size is of limited meaning. TCRdb reprocessed the 5' RACE reads via MiXCR and lists one record per CDR3 protein. This sample has fewer than 11,000 distinct CDR3 sequences, with around 12% found just once. After removal of 1 base from V and 6 bases from J, the junction contained 3 bases not matched to a gene. Germline V lookup: CDR1 SGHDN, CDR2 FVKESK. The CDR3 sequence is 13 residues long. Noted time point: sample taken at primary tumor resection. This receptor was identified in a male donor with early-stage non-small cell lung cancer. The gene calls are TRBV14 and TRBJ2-7, with 7 bases fitting TRBD2. The sequences come from lung tumor tissue, collected at surgery. CDR3 sequence (DNA): TGTGCCAGCAGCCAAGCTACGGGGGGCGAGCAGTACGTC. It translates to CASSQATGGEQYV.